What follows are 20 T cell receptor beta chains derived from one specimen sequenced in a study of blood T cell repertoires in COVID-19. This table comes from immunoSEQ multiplex PCR, and its TCRdb copy is limited to in-frame clones, with some not included. Among around 250,000 clones, less than 95% were seen once, and the ten largest hold roughly 2.8%. Sequences were obtained from PBMCs or T cells enriched from blood (not recorded which). The receptors were sampled from a man between 40 and 49 years old who had been exposed to COVID-19.

This clone was counted a few times. The chain employs TRBV12-3 or TRBV12-4 and TRBJ2-7, with 7 bases aligning to TRBD1. V gave up 7 bases and J gave up 3 bases; unmatched junction bases: 6. CDR3 length equals 13 residues. The CDR3 DNA reads as TGTGCCAGCAACCGCAACAGGGGCTACGAGCAGTACTTC. It translates to CASNRNRGYEQYF.

V and J are TRBV12-5 and TRBJ2-1; 7 positions agree with TRBD1. The CDR3 spans 18 residues. V trimming: 2 bases; J trimming: 3 bases; junction bases outside the gene matches: 13. From germline, CDR1 is LGHNT and CDR2 FRNRAP. The CDR3 sequence is CASGLLARQGKGYNEQFF. The CDR3 DNA reads as TGTGCTAGTGGTTTGCTCGCGAGACAGGGTAAGGGCTACAATGAGCAGTTCTTC.

The chain carries TRBV24-1 and TRBJ2-1; 10 nucleotides match TRBD2. J lost 4 bases, V lost 6 bases, and 11 bases had no gene match. The length of the CDR3 is 17 residues. Germline lookup yields CDR1 KGHDR and CDR2 SFDVKD. This CDR3 is CATSIAGGHLVYNEQFF. The CDR3, as DNA: TGTGCCACCAGTATAGCGGGAGGCCACCTTGTTTACAATGAGCAGTTCTTC.

This clone came up once. V is TRBV7-2 and J is TRBJ1-1; weak D call: TRBD1 (5 bases). This CDR3 contains 15 residues. V dropped 5 bases and J dropped 0 bases, with 13 bases sitting between them. Germline V gene lookup returns CDR1 SGHTA and CDR2 FQGNSA. CDR3 sequence reads: CASSVSGLMNTEAFF. The CDR3 bases are TGTGCCAGCAGCGTGTCAGGGCTCATGAACACTGAAGCTTTCTTT.

The V gene is TRBV19, the J gene TRBJ1-5; TRBD1 is a possible D gene (6 bases). The V end was cut by 7 bases, the J end by 11 bases, with 21 bases between. The CDR3 is 14 amino acids. Looked up from germline, CDR1 is LNHDA and CDR2 is SQIVND (reference sequence). Here the CDR3 DNA reads TGTGCCAGTACAGCAGGGGCCGGCCTGGGGACCCAGCATTTT. Translated: CASTAGAGLGTQHF. The full variable domain, with the rest looked up from reference TRBV19 and TRBJ1-5, is DGGITQSPKYLFRKEGQNVTLSCEQNLNHDAMYWYRQDPGQGLRLIYYSQIVNDFQKGDIAEGYSVSREKKESFPLTVTSAQKNPTAFYLCASTAGAGLGTQHFGDGTRLSIL.

The rearrangement links TRBV7-2 to TRBJ2-1; perhaps TRBD2 as D (6 bases). The CDR3 spans 15 residues. CDR1 is SGHTA and CDR2 is FQGNSA in the germline V gene. Trimming took off 5 bases at V and 1 base at J, with 12 bases between the two ends. CDR3 sequence (DNA): TGTGCCAGCAGCCCAAACGGACTATCCTACAATGAGCAGTTCTTC. This gives the protein CASSPNGLSYNEQFF.

The chain carries TRBV7-8 and TRBJ2-2; 9 nucleotides align to TRBD2. From germline, CDR1 is SGHVS and CDR2 FQNEAQ. V trimming: 5 bases; J trimming: 2 bases; junction bases outside the gene matches: 9. This CDR3 is 17 amino acids long. In DNA form, the CDR3 reads TGTGCCAGCAGCGTACCCCGGACTAGCGAAAACACCGGGGAGCTGTTTTTT. Amino acids: CASSVPRTSENTGELFF.

The V and J genes are TRBV27 and TRBJ2-5; 7 bases match TRBD2. Germline CDR1 is MNHEY and CDR2 is SMNVEV (reference sequence). The V and J ends lost 5 bases and 4 bases, in that order; junction bases with no gene match: 16. This CDR3 is 17 amino acids long. The CDR3 nucleotides read TGTGCCAGCAGTCCCTACGAAGTGGGAGGGCCTTCAGAGACCCAGTACTTC. Translated: CASSPYEVGGPSETQYF.

The J gene is TRBJ2-3, the V gene TRBV27; 16 bases are a match to TRBD2. Germline CDR1 is MNHEY and CDR2 is SMNVEV (reference sequence). The CDR3 is 15 residues long. The DNA for the CDR3 is TGTGCATCGGGACTAGCGGGAGGGCGCACAGATACGCAGTATTTT. Translating gives CASGLAGGRTDTQYF.

The chain uses TRBV7-3 and TRBJ2-1, with 7 bases aligning to TRBD2. Germline V gene lookup returns CDR1 SGHTA and CDR2 FQGTGA. This CDR3 is 15 amino acids long. The V gene end was trimmed by 1 base and the J gene end by 6 bases; junction bases not matched to a gene: 6. The CDR3 DNA sequence: TGTGCCAGCAGCTTAAAAGCGGGAAGTGGCAATGAGCAGTTCTTC. The encoded protein is CASSLKAGSGNEQFF.

The DNA of the CDR3 is TGTGCCACCGGCCCCCGGGACAGGGGGTTATTCACTGAAGCTTTCTTT. It specifies CATGPRDRGLFTEAFF. The chain employs TRBV15 and TRBJ1-1; TRBD1 matches at 11 bases. The CDR3 runs to 16 residues. Germline V CDR1 and CDR2: LNHNV, YYDKDF (reference sequence). With V trimmed by 8 bases and J by 4 bases, 12 bases remained unmatched.

CDR3 residues: CAISGESIGQPQHF. The CDR3, as DNA: TGTGCCATCAGTGGGGAGTCTATCGGTCAGCCCCAGCATTTT. The genes are TRBV10-3 and TRBJ1-5; no clear D. The CDR3 is made up of 14 amino acids. The V end was cut by 4 bases, the J end by 6 bases, with 13 bases between. Germline values: CDR1 ENHRY, CDR2 SYGVKD.

V gene TRBV27 combines with J gene TRBJ2-1, with TRBD2 matching 12 bases. The germline V gene has CDR1 MNHEY and CDR2 SMNVEV (reference sequence). This CDR3 is built from 16 residues. The V segment lost 4 bases and the J segment 7 bases; nucleotides outside the gene matches: 8. CDR3 region: CASSSPTSGRGNEQFF. CDR3 in DNA: TGTGCCAGCAGTTCCCCGACTAGCGGGAGAGGGAATGAGCAGTTCTTC.

The chain recombines TRBV19 with TRBJ1-1; TRBD1 aligns across 8 bases. The germline V gene has CDR1 LNHDA and CDR2 SQIVND (reference sequence). The CDR3 has 14 residues. With V trimmed by 5 bases and J by 4 bases, 6 bases remained unmatched. CDR3 in DNA: TGTGCCAGTAGTCGCACGGACAGGGCCACTGAAGCTTTCTTT. Protein sequence: CASSRTDRATEAFF.

The chain recombines TRBV11-2 with TRBJ1-2; TRBD1 is a possible D gene (5 bases). The CDR3 totals 12 residues. Germline CDR1 is SGHAT and CDR2 is FQNNGV. The V and J ends lost 3 bases and 6 bases respectively, with 8 bases between them. The CDR3 loop is CASSFEGDGYTF. Here the CDR3 DNA reads TGTGCCAGCAGCTTCGAAGGGGATGGCTACACCTTC. Combining the CDR3 with reference TRBV11-2 and TRBJ1-2 gives the whole variable domain EAGVAQSPRYKIIEKRQSVAFWCNPISGHATLYWYQQILGQGPKLLIQFQNNGVVDDSQLPKDRFSAERLKGVDSTLKIQPAKLEDSAVYLCASSFEGDGYTFGSGTRLTVV.

The chain links TRBV5-1 to TRBJ2-3; TRBD2 might be the D (5 bases). The CDR3 is 13 residues long. The V gene's germline CDR1 is SGHRS and CDR2 YFSETQ. The ends were cut back, 2 bases at V and 6 bases at J, with 10 bases in the middle. CDR3 amino acids: CASSFSGPDTQYF. CDR3 bases: TGCGCCAGCAGCTTCAGCGGTCCGGATACGCAGTATTTT.

This rearrangement joins TRBV4-3 to TRBJ2-2; 7 bases are shared with TRBD2. The CDR3 is 14 amino acids. Germline CDR1 LGHNA, CDR2 YSLEER. The V and J ends lost 4 bases and 7 bases, in that order; junction bases with no gene match: 6. CDR3 sequence (DNA): TGCGCCAGCAGCCCCGGGACTAATATCGGGGAGCTGTTTTTT. Residues: CASSPGTNIGELFF.

The J gene is TRBJ1-5, the V gene TRBV12-5; D not resolved. This CDR3 contains 15 residues. V was shortened by 0 bases and J by 0 bases, with 6 bases between the two germline ends. Germline loops: CDR1 LGHNT, CDR2 FRNRAP. CDR3 nucleotide sequence: TGTGCTAGTGGTTTGGTACTCGGTAGCAATCAGCCCCAGCATTTT. It specifies CASGLVLGSNQPQHF.

This clone was observed a handful of times. The chain joins TRBV5-1 to TRBJ2-1, with 8 bases lining up with TRBD2. CDR3 length: 17 amino acids. V lost 0 bases to trimming and J lost 3 bases; unmatched junction nucleotides: 8. Germline CDR1 SGHRS, CDR2 YFSETQ. CDR3 loop: CASSLASAGVVYNEQFF. CDR3 nucleotides: TGCGCCAGCAGCTTGGCCTCAGCGGGAGTAGTCTACAATGAGCAGTTCTTC.

The rearrangement uses TRBV9 and TRBJ2-7, with D possibly matching TRBD1 (6 bases). Trimming removed 2 bases from V and 6 bases from J, with 15 bases in between. CDR3 length equals 14 residues. Germline V gene data show CDR1 as SGDLS and CDR2 as YYNGEE. The CDR3: CASSVDQGSSEQYF. DNA of the CDR3: TGTGCCAGCAGCGTCGACCAGGGGAGTAGCGAGCAGTACTTC. The full variable domain, rest sourced from reference TRBV9 and TRBJ2-7, is DSGVTQTPKHLITATGQRVTLRCSPRSGDLSVYWYQQSLDQGLQFLIQYYNGEERAKGNILERFSAQQFPDLHSELNLSSLELGDSALYFCASSVDQGSSEQYFGPGTRLTVT.